This T cell receptor (beta chain) was obtained from a study of CD8 T cells in Susac syndrome. Reverse transcription of roughly 0.45 to 1 ug RNA was performed with random hexamers. Amplification of TCR beta CDR3 was carried out by immunoSEQ multiplex PCR, which covered 54 Vbeta and 13 Jbeta segments. TCRdb used MiXCR to reprocess the immunoSEQ multiplex PCR reads, holding one entry per CDR3 protein. The table lists 150,000 to 200,000 distinct CDR3 sequences, approximately 96% of them singletons, with under 0.15% in the top ten. The CDR3 is 11 residues long. The V gene's germline CDR1 is SQVTM and CDR2 ANQGSEA. After removal of 7 bases from V and 11 bases from J, the junction contained 5 bases not matched to a gene.

This receptor was obtained from a human donor in good health. Sequencing used CD4+ T cells from PBMCs. The V gene is TRBV29-1, the J gene TRBJ2-4; TRBD1 matches 10 bases. CDR3 DNA: TGCAGCGCTAAGACAGGGGGCCTTCAGTACTTC. Translation gives CSAKTGGLQYF.